This TCR beta chain was recorded in a study of control samples from healthy donors and cancer patients. Assay used: immunoSEQ multiplex PCR; TCRdb lists only in-frame clones, some missing. Found here are about 26,000 clones, roughly 80% of them singletons; the top ten hold 23%. The CDR3 spans 14 residues. Germline-derived CDR1 and CDR2 are MNHEY and SMNVEV (reference sequence). The ends were cut back, 0 bases at V and 5 bases at J, with 7 bases in the middle. The sample consisted of PBMCs. This receptor was identified in a man between 60 and 70 years old with colorectal cancer. The V gene is TRBV27, the J gene TRBJ2-2, with D possibly called TRBD1 or TRBD2 (5 bases each). The CDR3 loop is CASSLSRGTGELFF. The CDR3, as DNA: TGTGCCAGCAGTTTATCGAGGGGAACCGGGGAGCTGTTTTTT.